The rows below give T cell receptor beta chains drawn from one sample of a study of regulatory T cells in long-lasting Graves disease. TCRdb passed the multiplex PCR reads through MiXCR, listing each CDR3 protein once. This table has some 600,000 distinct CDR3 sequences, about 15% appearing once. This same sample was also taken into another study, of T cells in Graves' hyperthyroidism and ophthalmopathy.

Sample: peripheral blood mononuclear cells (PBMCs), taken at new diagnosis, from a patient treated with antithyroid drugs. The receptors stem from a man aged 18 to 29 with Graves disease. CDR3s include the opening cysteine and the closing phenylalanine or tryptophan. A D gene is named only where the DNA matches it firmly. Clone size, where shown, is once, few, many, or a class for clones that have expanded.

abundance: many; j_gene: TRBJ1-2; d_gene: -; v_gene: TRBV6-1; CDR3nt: TGTGCCAGCAGTGGGCAGCAGGGGAACTATGGCTACACCTTC; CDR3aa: CASSGQQGNYGYTF
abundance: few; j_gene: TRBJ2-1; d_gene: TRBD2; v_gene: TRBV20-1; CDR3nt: TGCAGTGCTTCAGGACTAGCGGGAGACGGTGAGCAGTTCTTC; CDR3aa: CSASGLAGDGEQFF
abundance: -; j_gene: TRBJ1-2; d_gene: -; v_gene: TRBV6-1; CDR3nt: TGTGCCAGCACCTCCGGAGGGTACTATGGCTACACCTTC; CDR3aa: CASTSGGYYGYTF
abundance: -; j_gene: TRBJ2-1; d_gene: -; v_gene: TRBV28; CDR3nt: TGTGCCAGCAGTATCCCGCCCAGGTCCGGGTACAATGAGCAGTTCTTC; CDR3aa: CASSIPPRSGYNEQFF
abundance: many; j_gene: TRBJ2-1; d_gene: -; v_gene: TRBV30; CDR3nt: TGTGCCTGGAGTGTGGGGCGAGGTGCTGAGCAGTTCTTC; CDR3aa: CAWSVGRGAEQFF
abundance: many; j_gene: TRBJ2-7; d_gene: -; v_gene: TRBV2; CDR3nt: TGTGCCAGCAGGGGTTCGCCCCGAGGCGAGCAGTACTTC; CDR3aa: CASRGSPRGEQYF
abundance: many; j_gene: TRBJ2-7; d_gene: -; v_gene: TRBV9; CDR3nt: TGTGCCAACCACCTACCGGGACCATCCTACGAGCAGTACTTC; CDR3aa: CANHLPGPSYEQYF
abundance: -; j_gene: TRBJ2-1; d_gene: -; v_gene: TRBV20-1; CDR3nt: TGCAGTGCTAGTAGGGTGGGGCGGTCGAGCTCCTACAATGAGCAGTTCTTC; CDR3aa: CSASRVGRSSSYNEQFF
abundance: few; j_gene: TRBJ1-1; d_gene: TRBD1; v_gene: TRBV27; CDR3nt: TGTGCCAGCAGCGCTGATTACAGGGGTGTCACTGAAGCTTTCTTT; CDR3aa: CASSADYRGVTEAFF
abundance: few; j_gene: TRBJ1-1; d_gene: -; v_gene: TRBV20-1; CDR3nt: TGCAGTGCTAGAGATCGTCTTTTGGGGGCGGGTCGGGTGAACACTGAAGCTTTCTTT; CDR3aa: CSARDRLLGAGRVNTEAFF
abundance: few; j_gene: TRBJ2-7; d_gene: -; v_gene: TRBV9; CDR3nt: TGTGCCAGCAGCGTAGGTACAGGGAGGAACGAGCAGTACTTC; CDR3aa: CASSVGTGRNEQYF
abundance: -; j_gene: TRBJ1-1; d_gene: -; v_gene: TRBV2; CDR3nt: TGTGCCGGCGGACCTCAGGACAATATGAACACTGAAGCTTTCTTT; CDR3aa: CAGGPQDNMNTEAFF
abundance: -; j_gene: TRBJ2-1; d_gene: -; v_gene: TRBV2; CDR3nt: TGTGCCAGCAGTGACGACAGCCAAGAGACCCAGTTCTTC; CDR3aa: CASSDDSQETQFF
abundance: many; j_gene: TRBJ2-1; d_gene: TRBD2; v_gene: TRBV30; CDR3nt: TGTGCCTGGAGTAGGACTAGCGGGAGGGTTTTTTACAATGAGCAGTTCTTC; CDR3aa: CAWSRTSGRVFYNEQFF
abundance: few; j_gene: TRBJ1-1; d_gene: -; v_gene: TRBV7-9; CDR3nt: TGTGCCAGCAGTCCAAAGGTTAGAAGGAACACTGAAGCTTTCTTT; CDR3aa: CASSPKVRRNTEAFF
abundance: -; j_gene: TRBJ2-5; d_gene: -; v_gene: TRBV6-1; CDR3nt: TGTGCCAGCAGAAAAGCTAGCCAAGAGACCCAGTACTTC; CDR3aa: CASRKASQETQYF
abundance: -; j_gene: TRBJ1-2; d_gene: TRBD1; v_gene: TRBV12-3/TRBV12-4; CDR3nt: TGTGCCAGCAGTTTAGGGGACAGCCTTGAGACTGGGGGCTACACCTTC; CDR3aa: CASSLGDSLETGGYTF
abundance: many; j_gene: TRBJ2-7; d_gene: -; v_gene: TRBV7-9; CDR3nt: TGTGCCAGCAGCTTAGAGCCGGACGAGCAGTACTTC; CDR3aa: CASSLEPDEQYF
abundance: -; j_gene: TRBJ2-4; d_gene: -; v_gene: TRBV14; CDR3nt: TGTGCCAGCTGGGACACCAAAAACATTCAGTACTTC; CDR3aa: CASWDTKNIQYF
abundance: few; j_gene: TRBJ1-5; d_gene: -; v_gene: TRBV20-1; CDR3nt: TGCAGTGCTAGAAGGGTTAACAATCAGCCCCAGCATTTT; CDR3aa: CSARRVNNQPQHF
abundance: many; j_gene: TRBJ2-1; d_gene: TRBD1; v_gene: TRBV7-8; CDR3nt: TGTGCCAGCAAAGGTCGGGAACCGGGACAGGGGTTTAGGAATGAGCAGTTCTTC; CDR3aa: CASKGREPGQGFRNEQFF
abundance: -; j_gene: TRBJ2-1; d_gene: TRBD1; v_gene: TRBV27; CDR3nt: TGTGCCAGCAGGGGACAGTCCTTGGGTGAGCAGTTCTTC; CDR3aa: CASRGQSLGEQFF
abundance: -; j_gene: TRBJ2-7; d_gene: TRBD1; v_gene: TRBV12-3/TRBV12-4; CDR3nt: TGTGCCAGCAGGCCGGGACAGGGTTACGAGCAGTACTTC; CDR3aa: CASRPGQGYEQYF
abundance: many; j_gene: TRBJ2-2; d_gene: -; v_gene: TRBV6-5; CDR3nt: TGTGCCAGCAGTTACTCGAGGGACACCGGGGAGCTGTTTTTT; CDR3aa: CASSYSRDTGELFF
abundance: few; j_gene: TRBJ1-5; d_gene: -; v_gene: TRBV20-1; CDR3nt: TGCAGTGCCACCCCGCCCACGAGCAATCAGCCCCAGCATTTT; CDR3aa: CSATPPTSNQPQHF
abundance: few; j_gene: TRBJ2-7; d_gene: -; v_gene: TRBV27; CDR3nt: TGTGCCAGCAGTTTATCAAAGGCCCACTCAGGCGACGAGCAGTACTTC; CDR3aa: CASSLSKAHSGDEQYF